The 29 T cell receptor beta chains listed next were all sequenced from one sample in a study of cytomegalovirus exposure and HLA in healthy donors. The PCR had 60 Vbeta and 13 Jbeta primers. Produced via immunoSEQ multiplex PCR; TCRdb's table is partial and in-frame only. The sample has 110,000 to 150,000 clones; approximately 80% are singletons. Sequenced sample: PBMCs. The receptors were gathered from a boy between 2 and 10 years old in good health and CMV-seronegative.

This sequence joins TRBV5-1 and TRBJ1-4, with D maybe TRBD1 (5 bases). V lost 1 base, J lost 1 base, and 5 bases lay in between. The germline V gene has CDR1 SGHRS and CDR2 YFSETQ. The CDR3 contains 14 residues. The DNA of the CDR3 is TGCGCCAGCAGCTTGCAGGGAACTAATGAAAAACTGTTTTTT. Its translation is CASSLQGTNEKLFF.

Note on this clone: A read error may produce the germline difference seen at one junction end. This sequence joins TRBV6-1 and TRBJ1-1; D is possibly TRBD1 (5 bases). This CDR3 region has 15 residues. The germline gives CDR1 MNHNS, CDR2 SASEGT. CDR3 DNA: TGTGCCAGCAGTGAACAAGTGACAGTCGGCACTGAAACTTTCTTT. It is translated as CASSEQVTVGTETFF.

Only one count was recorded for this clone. The CDR3 loop reads CASSSQGARGNTIYF. The CDR3 DNA follows: TGTGCCAGCAGTTCACAGGGGGCGCGAGGAAACACCATATATTTT. This chain uses TRBV28 with TRBJ1-3, with 9 bases that match TRBD1. V lost 4 bases, J lost 4 bases, and 5 bases stayed unmatched. The CDR3 loop spans 15 amino acids. Germline V gene sequence: CDR1 MDHEN, CDR2 SYDVKM.

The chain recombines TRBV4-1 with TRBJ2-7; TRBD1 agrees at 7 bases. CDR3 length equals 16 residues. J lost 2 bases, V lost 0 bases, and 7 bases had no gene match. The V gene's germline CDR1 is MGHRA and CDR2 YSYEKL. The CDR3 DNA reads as TGCGCCAGCAGCCAAGATGAGTGGGACAGCCCCTACGAGCAGTACTTC. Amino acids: CASSQDEWDSPYEQYF.

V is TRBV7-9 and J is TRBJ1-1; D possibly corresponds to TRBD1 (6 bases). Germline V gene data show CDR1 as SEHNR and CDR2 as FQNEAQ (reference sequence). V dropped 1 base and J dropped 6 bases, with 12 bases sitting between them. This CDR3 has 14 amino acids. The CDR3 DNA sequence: TGTGCCAGCAGCTTAGAGGTGAGGACAGCTGAAGCTTTCTTT. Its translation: CASSLEVRTAEAFF.

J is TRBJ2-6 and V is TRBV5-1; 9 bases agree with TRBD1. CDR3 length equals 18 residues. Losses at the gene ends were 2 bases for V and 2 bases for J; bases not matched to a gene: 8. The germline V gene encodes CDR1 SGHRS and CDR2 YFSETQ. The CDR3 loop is CASSFWRTGVTGANVLTF. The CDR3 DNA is TGCGCCAGCAGCTTTTGGAGGACAGGGGTTACTGGGGCCAACGTCCTGACTTTC.

DNA of the CDR3: TGTGCCAGCAGTTCAAACAGGGGGCGCCTGACCAATGAGCAGTTCTTC. Translation gives CASSSNRGRLTNEQFF. This chain joins TRBV27 and TRBJ2-1; 9 bases fit TRBD1. CDR1 is MNHEY and CDR2 is SMNVEV in the germline V gene (reference sequence). The J segment lost 6 bases and the V segment lost 4 bases, leaving 10 bases of the junction unmatched. This CDR3 comprises 16 residues.

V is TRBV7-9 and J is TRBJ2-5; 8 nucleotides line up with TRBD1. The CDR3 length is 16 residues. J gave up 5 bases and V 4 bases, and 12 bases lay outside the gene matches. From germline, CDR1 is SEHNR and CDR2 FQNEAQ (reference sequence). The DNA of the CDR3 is TGTGCCAGCAGCTGGACAACCGGGACAGGCGAGGAGACCCAGTACTTC. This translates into CASSWTTGTGEETQYF.

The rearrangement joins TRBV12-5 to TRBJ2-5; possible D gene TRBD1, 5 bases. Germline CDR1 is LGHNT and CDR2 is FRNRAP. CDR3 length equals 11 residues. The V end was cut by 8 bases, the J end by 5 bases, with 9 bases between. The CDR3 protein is CASRGRETQYF. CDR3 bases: TGTGCTAGTAGGGGCCGGGAGACCCAGTACTTC.

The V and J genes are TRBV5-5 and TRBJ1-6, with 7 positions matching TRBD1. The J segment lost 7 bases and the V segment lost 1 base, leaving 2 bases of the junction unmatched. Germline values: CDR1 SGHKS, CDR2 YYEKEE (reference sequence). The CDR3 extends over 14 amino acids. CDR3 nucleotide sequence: TGTGCCAGCAGCTTGCAACAGGGGAATTCACCCCTCCACTTT. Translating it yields CASSLQQGNSPLHF.

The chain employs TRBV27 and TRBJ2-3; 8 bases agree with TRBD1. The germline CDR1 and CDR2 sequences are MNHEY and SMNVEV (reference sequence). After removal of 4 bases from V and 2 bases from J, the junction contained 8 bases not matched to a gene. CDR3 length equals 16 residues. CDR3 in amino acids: CASSSHGTGYTDTQYF. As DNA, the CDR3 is TGTGCCAGCAGTTCACACGGGACAGGTTACACAGATACGCAGTATTTT.

The chain's CDR3 is CASETGNSYEQYF. As DNA, the CDR3 is TGTGCCAGCGAAACAGGGAACTCCTACGAGCAGTACTTC. The V gene is TRBV2, the J gene TRBJ2-7, with a weak D call TRBD1 (6 bases). The CDR3 has 13 residues. Germline loops: CDR1 SNHLY, CDR2 FYNNEI. Between the trimmed V and J ends, which lost 8 bases and 0 bases, there was a span of 11 bases.

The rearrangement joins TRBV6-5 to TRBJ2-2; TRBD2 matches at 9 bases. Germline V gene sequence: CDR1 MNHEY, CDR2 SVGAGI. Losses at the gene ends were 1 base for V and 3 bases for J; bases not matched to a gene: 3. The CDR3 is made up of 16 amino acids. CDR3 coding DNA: TGTGCCAGCAGTTACTGGGCGGGGGGGCACACCGGGGAGCTGTTTTTT. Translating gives CASSYWAGGHTGELFF.

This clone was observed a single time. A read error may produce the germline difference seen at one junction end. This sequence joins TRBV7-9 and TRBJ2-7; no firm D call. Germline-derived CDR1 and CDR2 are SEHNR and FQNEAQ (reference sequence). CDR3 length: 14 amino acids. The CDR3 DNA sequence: TGTTCCAGCAGCCTTGAGGTCGACGGATACGAGCAGTACTTC. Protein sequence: CSSSLEVDGYEQYF.

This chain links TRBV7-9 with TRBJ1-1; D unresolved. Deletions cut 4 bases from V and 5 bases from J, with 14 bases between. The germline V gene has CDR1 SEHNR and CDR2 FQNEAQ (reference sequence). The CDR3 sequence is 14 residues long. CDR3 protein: CASSSSSSGTEAFF. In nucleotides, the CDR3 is TGTGCCAGCAGCTCGTCTTCATCGGGGACTGAAGCTTTCTTT.

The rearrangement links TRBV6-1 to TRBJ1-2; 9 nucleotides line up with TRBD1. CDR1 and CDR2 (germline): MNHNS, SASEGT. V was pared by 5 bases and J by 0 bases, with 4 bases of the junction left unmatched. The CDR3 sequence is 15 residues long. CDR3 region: CASSFTGGPNYGYTF. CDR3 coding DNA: TGTGCCAGCAGTTTCACAGGGGGCCCTAACTATGGCTACACCTTC.

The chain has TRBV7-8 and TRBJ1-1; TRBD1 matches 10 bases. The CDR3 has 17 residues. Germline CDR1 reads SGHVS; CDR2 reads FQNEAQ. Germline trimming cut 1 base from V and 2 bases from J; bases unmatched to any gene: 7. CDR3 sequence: CASSLGQGAYSNTEAFF. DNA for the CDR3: TGTGCCAGCAGCTTAGGACAGGGGGCTTACTCCAACACTGAAGCTTTCTTT.

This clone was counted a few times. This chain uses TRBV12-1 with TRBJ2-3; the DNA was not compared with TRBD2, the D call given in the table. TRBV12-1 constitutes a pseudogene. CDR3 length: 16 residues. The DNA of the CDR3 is TGTGCCAGCAGCTTTCGGAGTTGGGGGAGGGCAGATACGCAGTATTTT. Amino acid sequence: CASSFRSWGRADTQYF.

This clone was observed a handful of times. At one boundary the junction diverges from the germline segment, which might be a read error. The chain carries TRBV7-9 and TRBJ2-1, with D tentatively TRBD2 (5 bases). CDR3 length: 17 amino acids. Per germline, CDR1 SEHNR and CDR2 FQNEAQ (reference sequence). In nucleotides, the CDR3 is TGTTCCAGCAGCACGACTAACCGGGGATCCCCCTACAATGAGCAGTTCTTC. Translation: CSSSTTNRGSPYNEQFF.

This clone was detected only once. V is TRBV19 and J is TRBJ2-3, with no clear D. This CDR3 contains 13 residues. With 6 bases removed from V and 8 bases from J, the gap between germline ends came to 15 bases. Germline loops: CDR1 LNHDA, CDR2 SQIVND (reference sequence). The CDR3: CASSSWASLTQYF. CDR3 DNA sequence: TGTGCCAGTAGCTCTTGGGCCTCTCTTACGCAGTATTTT.

CDR3 loop: CSVPGEDTQYF. In DNA, the CDR3 is TGCAGCGTTCCAGGGGAAGATACGCAGTATTTT. V usage is TRBV29-1 and J usage is TRBJ2-3; D is perhaps TRBD1 (6 bases). There are 11 residues in the CDR3. Between the trimmed V and J ends, which lost 5 bases and 5 bases, there was a span of 8 bases. Germline-derived CDR1 and CDR2 are SQVTM and ANQGSEA.

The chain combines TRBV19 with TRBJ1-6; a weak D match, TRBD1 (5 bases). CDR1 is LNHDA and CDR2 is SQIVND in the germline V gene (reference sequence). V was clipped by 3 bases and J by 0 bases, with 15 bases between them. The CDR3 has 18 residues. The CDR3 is CASSIFGGTSSYNSPLHF. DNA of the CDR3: TGTGCCAGTAGTATCTTTGGGGGGACGAGCTCCTATAATTCACCCCTCCACTTT.

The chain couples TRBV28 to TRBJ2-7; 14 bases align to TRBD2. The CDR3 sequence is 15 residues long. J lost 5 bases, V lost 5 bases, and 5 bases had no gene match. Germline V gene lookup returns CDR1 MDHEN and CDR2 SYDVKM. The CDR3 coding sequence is TGTGCCAGCAGTGTGGGACTAGCGGGAGCCCACGAGCAGTACTTC. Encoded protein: CASSVGLAGAHEQYF. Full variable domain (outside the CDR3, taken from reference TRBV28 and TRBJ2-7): DVKVTQSSRYLVKRTGEKVFLECVQDMDHENMFWYRQDPGLGLRLIYFSYDVKMKEKGDIPEGYSVSREKKERFSLILESASTNQTSMYLCASSVGLAGAHEQYFGPGTRLTVT.

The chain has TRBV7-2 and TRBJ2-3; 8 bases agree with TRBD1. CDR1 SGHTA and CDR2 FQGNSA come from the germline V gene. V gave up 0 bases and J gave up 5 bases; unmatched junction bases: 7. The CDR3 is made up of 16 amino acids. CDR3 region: CASSLAGRGRQDTQYF. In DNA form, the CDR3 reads TGTGCCAGCAGCTTAGCGGGCAGGGGGCGGCAAGATACGCAGTATTTT.

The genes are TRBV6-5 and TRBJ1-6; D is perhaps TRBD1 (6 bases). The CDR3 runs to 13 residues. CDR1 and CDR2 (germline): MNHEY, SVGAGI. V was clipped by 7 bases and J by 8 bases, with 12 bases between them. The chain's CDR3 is CASKRGRDSPLHF. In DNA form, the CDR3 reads TGTGCCAGCAAGAGGGGGAGGGATTCACCCCTCCACTTT.

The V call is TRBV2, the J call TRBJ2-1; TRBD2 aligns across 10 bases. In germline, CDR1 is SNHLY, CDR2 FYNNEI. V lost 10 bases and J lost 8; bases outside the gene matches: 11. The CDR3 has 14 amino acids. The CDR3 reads CAILSGRARDEQFF. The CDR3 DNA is TGTGCCATCCTAAGCGGGAGGGCCAGGGATGAGCAGTTCTTC.

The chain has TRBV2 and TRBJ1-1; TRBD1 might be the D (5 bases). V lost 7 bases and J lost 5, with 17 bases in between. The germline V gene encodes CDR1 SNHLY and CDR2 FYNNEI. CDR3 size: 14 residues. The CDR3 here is CASNAARVATEAFF. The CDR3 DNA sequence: TGTGCCAGCAATGCAGCCAGGGTCGCGACTGAAGCTTTCTTT.

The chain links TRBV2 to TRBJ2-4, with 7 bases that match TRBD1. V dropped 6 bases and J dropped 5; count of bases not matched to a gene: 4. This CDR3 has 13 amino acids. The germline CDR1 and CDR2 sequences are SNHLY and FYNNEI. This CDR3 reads CASSVGTENIQYF. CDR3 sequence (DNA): TGTGCCAGCAGCGTAGGGACAGAAAACATTCAGTACTTC.

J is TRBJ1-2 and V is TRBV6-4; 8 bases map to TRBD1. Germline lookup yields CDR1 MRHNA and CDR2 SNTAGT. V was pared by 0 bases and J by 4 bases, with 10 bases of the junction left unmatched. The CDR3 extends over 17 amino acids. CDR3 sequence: CASSDSRSPGGGYGYTF. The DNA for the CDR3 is TGTGCCAGCAGTGACTCGAGATCTCCAGGGGGCGGCTATGGCTACACCTTC.